The clone carrying this T cell receptor beta chain was seen only once. What it recognizes is unknown. Libraries were prepared by immunoSEQ multiplex PCR; TCRdb keeps only in-frame clonotypes and omits some of them. The sample yields about 57,000 clones, over 85% seen once. V dropped 6 bases and J dropped 4; count of bases not matched to a gene: 10. The V gene's germline CDR1 is SNHLY and CDR2 FYNNEI. The CDR3 totals 18 residues. The data were obtained in a study of cytomegalovirus exposure and HLA in healthy donors. Study-wide findings and caveats: Reports described diagnosis of cytomegalovirus status by the classifier as highly specific and sensitive. In vitro data verified three CMV-associated chains as specific for CMV antigens.

The donors were members of the roughly 120-subject validation cohort (separate from the roughly 680-subject first cohort). The source is a young woman in good health and CMV-seronegative. The J gene is TRBJ2-2, the V gene TRBV2; 14 nucleotides align to TRBD2. Sequenced input: PBMCs. As DNA, the CDR3 is TGTGCCAGCAGAGCCGGACTAGCGGGGGGCCGGGGCACCGGGGAGCTGTTTTTT. Amino acids: CASRAGLAGGRGTGELFF.